The 14 T cell receptor beta chains below all came from one sample that was sequenced in a study of blood T cell repertoires in COVID-19. The repertoire was sequenced with immunoSEQ multiplex PCR; TCRdb's copy has only in-frame clones and lacks some. This table has about 230,000 clones, about nine tenths appearing once. The sample comprised peripheral blood. These receptors all stem from a man aged 50 or older with COVID-19, enrolled during active disease.

This clone was detected only once. This chain links TRBV19 with TRBJ2-7; TRBD1 aligns across 10 bases. The junction had 11 bases not matched to a gene; V was cut back by 5 bases and J by 4 bases. The germline gives CDR1 LNHDA, CDR2 SQIVND (reference sequence). This CDR3 comprises 16 residues. The CDR3 nucleotides are TGTGCCAGTAGTCCACTCCCGGGACAGGGGTTGTACGAGCAGTACTTC. The encoded protein is CASSPLPGQGLYEQYF.

The V call is TRBV6-5, the J call TRBJ1-1; D remains ambiguous. V was clipped by 8 bases and J by 1 base, with 11 bases between them. CDR3 length: 13 amino acids. Germline-derived CDR1 and CDR2 are MNHEY and SVGAGI. The CDR3 DNA is TGTGCCAGCTGCCAAGGGAGGAACACTGAAGCTTTCTTT. The encoded protein is CASCQGRNTEAFF.

The V gene is TRBV10-3, the J gene TRBJ2-7, with 7 bases identical to TRBD1. CDR3 length: 19 amino acids. Per the germline V gene, CDR1 is ENHRY and CDR2 is SYGVKD. The trim removed 5 bases at V and 4 bases at J, leaving 23 bases unmatched. Here the CDR3 reads CAISRPQQGKQRFGYEQYF. The CDR3 region has the DNA TGTGCCATCAGTAGGCCGCAACAGGGGAAGCAACGTTTTGGTTACGAGCAGTACTTC.

The chain combines TRBV4-2 with TRBJ1-6; D might be TRBD1 (6 bases). Between the trimmed V and J ends, which lost 4 bases and 8 bases, there was a span of 15 bases. This CDR3 comprises 15 residues. The germline gives CDR1 LGHNA, CDR2 YNFKEQ. The CDR3 is CASSPQGPPDSPLHF. The CDR3 DNA reads as TGTGCCAGCAGCCCTCAGGGGCCGCCCGATTCACCCCTCCACTTT.

There are a few counts of this clone. The chain links TRBV2 to TRBJ2-7, with 14 bases that match TRBD2. CDR1 SNHLY and CDR2 FYNNEI come from the germline V gene. The length of the CDR3 is 17 residues. V trimming: 5 bases; J trimming: 0 bases; junction bases outside the gene matches: 6. CDR3 bases: TGTGCCAGCAGTACGACTAGCGGGAGGGCCTTCTCCTACGAGCAGTACTTC. Translation gives CASSTTSGRAFSYEQYF. Full variable domain (remainder filled in from reference TRBV2 and TRBJ2-7): EPEVTQTPSHQVTQMGQEVILRCVPISNHLYFYWYRQILGQKVEFLVSFYNNEISEKSEIFDDQFSVERPDGSNFTLKIRSTKLEDSAMYFCASSTTSGRAFSYEQYFGPGTRLTVT.

The chain combines TRBV12-3 or TRBV12-4 with TRBJ1-1, with D unresolved. V lost 3 bases to trimming and J lost 5 bases, with 10 bases between them. This CDR3 is 13 amino acids long. The CDR3 DNA reads TGTGCCAGCAGTTTGAGTTCGGGAACTGAAGCTTTCTTT. It is translated as CASSLSSGTEAFF.

The chain recombines TRBV18 with TRBJ1-2; 7 nucleotides agree with TRBD1. The J segment lost 6 bases and the V segment lost 5 bases, leaving 15 bases of the junction unmatched. The CDR3 totals 16 residues. Per germline, CDR1 KGHSH and CDR2 LQKENI. The CDR3 loop reads CASSTYRATGENGYTF. DNA of the CDR3: TGTGCCAGCTCAACGTACCGGGCCACAGGGGAGAATGGCTACACCTTC.

V and J are TRBV18 and TRBJ2-5; a possible D gene is TRBD2 (6 bases). CDR1 is KGHSH, CDR2 LQKENI, per germline. Trimming stripped 3 bases from V and 0 bases from J, with 8 bases between. The CDR3 spans 14 residues. The CDR3 protein is CASSPRDYQETQYF. CDR3 DNA: TGTGCCAGCTCACCTAGGGACTACCAAGAGACCCAGTACTTC.

The chain employs TRBV19 and TRBJ1-1, with D unresolved. Deletions cut 2 bases from V and 5 bases from J, with 18 bases between. This CDR3 has 16 residues. Germline V lookup: CDR1 LNHDA, CDR2 SQIVND (reference sequence). CDR3 in DNA: TGTGCCAGTAGTATAATCGGTCGAGGGCGAGGAACTGAAGCTTTCTTT. It translates to CASSIIGRGRGTEAFF.

J is TRBJ2-5 and V is TRBV19; possibly TRBD1 for D (5 bases). CDR1 and CDR2 (germline): LNHDA, SQIVND (reference sequence). Trimming left V 1 base short and J 4 bases short, with 13 bases between. The CDR3 is made up of 15 amino acids. The CDR3 loop reads CASSIGQGLGETQYF. CDR3 coding DNA: TGTGCCAGTAGTATAGGGCAGGGATTGGGAGAGACCCAGTACTTC.

This chain connects TRBV4-2 to TRBJ1-2; maybe TRBD1 (6 bases). Trimming stripped 1 base from V and 6 bases from J, with 18 bases between. The germline CDR1 and CDR2 sequences are LGHNA and YNFKEQ. The CDR3 runs to 16 residues. As DNA, the CDR3 is TGTGCCAGCAGCCAAGCCCCAGCAGGACAGCACCATGGCTACACCTTC. As protein: CASSQAPAGQHHGYTF.

The chain is built from TRBV19 and TRBJ2-5, with D possibly TRBD1 on 5 matching bases. Germline loops: CDR1 LNHDA, CDR2 SQIVND (reference sequence). The ends were cut back, 7 bases at V and 5 bases at J, with 26 bases in the middle. The CDR3 totals 17 residues. CDR3 in amino acids: CASNPVFPAGNAETQYF. The CDR3, as DNA: TGTGCCAGTAACCCCGTCTTTCCGGCAGGGAATGCGGAGACCCAGTACTTC.

V is TRBV25-1 and J is TRBJ1-2, with D hard to call. The germline V and J ends were trimmed by 3 bases and 2 bases, with 4 bases remaining between them. This CDR3 contains 12 residues. Looked up from germline, CDR1 is MGHDK and CDR2 is SYGVNS. CDR3 nucleotide sequence: TGTGCCAGCAGTGAGGGCAACTATGGCTACACCTTC. Protein: CASSEGNYGYTF.

The chain combines TRBV28 with TRBJ1-6, with D possibly being TRBD1 (5 bases). Deletions cut 5 bases from V and 10 bases from J, with 9 bases between. CDR1 MDHEN and CDR2 SYDVKM come from the germline V gene. This CDR3 is 12 amino acids long. The CDR3 nucleotides are TGTGCCAGCAGTGTCCAGGGCTCACCCCTCCACTTT. Translation gives CASSVQGSPLHF.